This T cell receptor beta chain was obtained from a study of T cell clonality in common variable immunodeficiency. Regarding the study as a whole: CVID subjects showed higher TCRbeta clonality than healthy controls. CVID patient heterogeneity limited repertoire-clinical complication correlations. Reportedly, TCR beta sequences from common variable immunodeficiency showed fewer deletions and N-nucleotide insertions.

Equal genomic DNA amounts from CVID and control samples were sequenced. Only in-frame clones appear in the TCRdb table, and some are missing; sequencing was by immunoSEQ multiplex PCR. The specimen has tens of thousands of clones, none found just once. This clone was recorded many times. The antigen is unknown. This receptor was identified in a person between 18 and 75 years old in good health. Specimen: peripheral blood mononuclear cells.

CDR3 DNA (partial): TGTGCCAGCAGCTTAAAAGGGGCCGGGCAGGGTTACGAG. Translating it yields CASSLKGAGQGYE. The CDR3 in its entirety is CASSLKGAGQGYEQYF. The chain links TRBV13 to TRBJ2-7, with D possibly matching TRBD1 (5 bases). The CDR3 end lies 3 residues beyond the end of the read and is filled in from the germline J gene. The V gene lost 2 bases and the J gene lost 4 bases, with 18 bases spanning the gap. This CDR3 is built from 16 residues. The germline V gene has CDR1 PRHDT and CDR2 FYEKMQ (reference sequence).